These T cell receptor beta chains were read from a single sample in a study of blood T cells in healthy people across ages. MiXCR, run by TCRdb on the 5' RACE reads, gives a single entry per CDR3 protein. The repertoire has about 640,000 distinct CDR3 sequences, 25% to 35% of them found once; the top ten carry 15% to 19%. Sequencing was performed on blood. These receptors were obtained from an elderly woman in good health. CDR3s include the opening cysteine and the closing phenylalanine or tryptophan. D genes are given only for firm matches. Some rows mark clone size as missing; the rest say once, few, many or name a class of expanded clone.

DNA	CDR3	V	D	length	size	J
TGTGCCAGCAGCCGTCGGGACTTCCACGAGCAGTACTTC	CASSRRDFHEQYF	TRBV9	-	13	many	TRBJ2-7
TGTGCCAGCAGTGAATCACGAGAGTTCTACAATGAGCAGTTCTTC	CASSESREFYNEQFF	TRBV25-1	-	15	once	TRBJ2-1
TGTGCCAGCAGTTTGGGGGGGGCCTCTAGCAATCAGCCCCAGCATTTT	CASSLGGASSNQPQHF	TRBV28	-	16	-	TRBJ1-5
TGTGCCAGCAGTTTCAGGCAGGGGGCCTATGGCTACACCTTC	CASSFRQGAYGYTF	TRBV12-3/TRBV12-4	TRBD1	14	many	TRBJ1-2
TGTGCCAGCAGCTCCGGCGGGGTCTGGGGGGAGACCCAGTACTTC	CASSSGGVWGETQYF	TRBV7-8	-	15	many	TRBJ2-5
TGCAGTGCAGCGGGGGGGCTCGGGAATGAGCAGTTCTTC	CSAAGGLGNEQFF	TRBV20-1	TRBD2	13	many	TRBJ2-1
TGTGCCAGAAGCGGCCGGGGACAGCAGAACTCCTACAATGAGCAGTTCTTC	CARSGRGQQNSYNEQFF	TRBV5-3	TRBD1	17	few	TRBJ2-1
TGTGCCAGCAGAAGATTAGCTATAGCGTTCTTC	CASRRLAIAFF	TRBV2	-	11	few	TRBJ2-1
TGTGCCTGGTCAAGGCTCATCGGCACTGAAGCTTTCTTT	CAWSRLIGTEAFF	TRBV30	-	13	few	TRBJ1-1
TGTGCCAGCAGCTCCAGACTAGCGGGGACGGGGGAGCAGTACTTC	CASSSRLAGTGEQYF	TRBV11-2	TRBD2	15	-	TRBJ2-7
TGTGCCAGCAGCCAATTATCCTCCACCTACGAGCAGTACTTC	CASSQLSSTYEQYF	TRBV14	-	14	many	TRBJ2-7
TGTGCCAGCCGGGGGTTAACGGGGGCTGGGTCCAAAAACATTCAGTACTTC	CASRGLTGAGSKNIQYF	TRBV11-2	-	17	many	TRBJ2-4
TGCAGTGCTAGCCTGGACAGAAGAATCCACGAGCAGTACTTC	CSASLDRRIHEQYF	TRBV20-1	-	14	many	TRBJ2-7
TGTGCCAGCAGTTACGGGACTCAGCCCCAGCATTTT	CASSYGTQPQHF	TRBV6-2/TRBV6-3	-	12	few	TRBJ1-5
TGTGCCAGCAGCCCTCGGACTAGCGGGAGCGTCGAGCAGTACTTC	CASSPRTSGSVEQYF	TRBV13	TRBD2	15	-	TRBJ2-7
TGCAGTGCTAGAGATCTGGCGGGGGGGTTCTACAATGAGCAGTTCTTC	CSARDLAGGFYNEQFF	TRBV20-1	TRBD2	16	many	TRBJ2-1
TGCAGTGCGGGAACACTGACAGGGCGAAGATCACCCCTCCACTTT	CSAGTLTGRRSPLHF	TRBV20-1	TRBD1	15	-	TRBJ1-6
TGCAGCGTTGACAATAATGAAAAACGGTTTTTT	CSVDNNEKRFF	TRBV29-1	-	11	-	TRBJ1-4
TGTGCCAGCAGTTACCGTCTAACAAGTGAGCAGTTCTTC	CASSYRLTSEQFF	TRBV6-6	-	13	many	TRBJ2-1
TGTGCCAGCACCCAGGGGGCGGGATACAATGAGCAGTTCTTC	CASTQGAGYNEQFF	TRBV5-6	TRBD1	14	many	TRBJ2-1
TGCAGTGCTAGAGATTCGTCAGCCTACACCTTCTATGGCTACACCTTC	CSARDSSAYTFYGYTF	TRBV20-1	-	16	many	TRBJ1-2
TGTGCCAGCAGCGTTAGCGGCGGCGAGACCCAGTTCTTC	CASSVSGGETQFF	TRBV7-2	-	13	-	TRBJ2-1
TGCGCCAGCAGCCAAGAGGAGGGGGGGGAGACCCAGTACTTC	CASSQEEGGETQYF	TRBV4-1	-	14	many	TRBJ2-5
TGTGCCAGCAGCTTGGGTATGATGAGCTACGAGCAGTACTTC	CASSLGMMSYEQYF	TRBV5-4	-	14	-	TRBJ2-7
TGTGCCAGCAGCCCTCAGGGGCTTCAGCCCCAGCATTTT	CASSPQGLQPQHF	TRBV6-5	-	13	many	TRBJ1-5
TGCGCCAGCAGCTTAACTGGGGACCGCTCCTACGAGCAGTACTTC	CASSLTGDRSYEQYF	TRBV5-1	-	15	few	TRBJ2-7
TGTGCCAGCAGTGAAGCGGAGGCAGGGGTAGGGGCCAACGTCCTGACTTTC	CASSEAEAGVGANVLTF	TRBV2	-	17	many	TRBJ2-6
TGTGCCAGCTCACCTTCCGTGAGCAGAATCTACAATGAGCAGTTCTTC	CASSPSVSRIYNEQFF	TRBV18	-	16	many	TRBJ2-1
TGTGCCAGCAGCTTAGACGCCTATGGCTACACCTTC	CASSLDAYGYTF	TRBV7-9	-	12	many	TRBJ1-2
TGCGCCAGCAGTGGGTACCAGACCCCCAATGAGCAGTACTTC	CASSGYQTPNEQYF	TRBV2	-	14	-	TRBJ2-5
TGTGCCAGCAGCTGCTGGGGAGACAAAAACATTCAGTACTTC	CASSCWGDKNIQYF	TRBV5-4	-	14	-	TRBJ2-4
TGTGCCAGCAGTGACCAAGGGGCTGTAAAGGGGCAGTACTTC	CASSDQGAVKGQYF	TRBV25-1	-	14	many	TRBJ2-5
TGCGCCAGCAGCTTGGTCAGGGGGTTCGCCTACAATGAGCAGTACTTC	CASSLVRGFAYNEQYF	TRBV5-1	TRBD1	16	few	TRBJ2-7
TGCAGTGCTTTAACCGGGACTAGCGGGTTTGACGAGCAGTACTTC	CSALTGTSGFDEQYF	TRBV20-1	TRBD2	15	many	TRBJ2-7
TGTGCCAGCAGTCGGGACATAGCGGGCTACACCTTC	CASSRDIAGYTF	TRBV6-6	-	12	many	TRBJ1-2
TGCGCCAGCAACGAACCGACAGGGGAAGCTTTCTTT	CASNEPTGEAFF	TRBV5-1	TRBD1	12	few	TRBJ1-1
TGTGCCAGCAGCTCTCCGGGCCCGGTCACCGGGGAGCTGTTTTTT	CASSSPGPVTGELFF	TRBV9	-	15	-	TRBJ2-2
TGCGCCAGCGGCGGTGGACTGGACTTCAATGAGCAGTTCTTC	CASGGGLDFNEQFF	TRBV5-1	-	14	few	TRBJ2-1
TGTGCCAGCACCTTTCAGGGGGCTTCCTACGAGCAGTACTTC	CASTFQGASYEQYF	TRBV11-1	TRBD1	14	-	TRBJ2-7
TGCGCCAGCAGCTTGTTTGGGCAGGAAGCTTTCTTT	CASSLFGQEAFF	TRBV5-1	-	12	few	TRBJ1-1
TGCGCCAGCAGCGGCCAGGGGGGGTCCCGCACAGATACGCAGTATTTT	CASSGQGGSRTDTQYF	TRBV5-1	-	16	few	TRBJ2-3
TGTGCCAGCATGCGGGGAGGGGCCAACGTCCTGACTTTC	CASMRGGANVLTF	TRBV6-1	-	13	many	TRBJ2-6
TGTGCCAGCAGCTTAGCGGGAGGAAAGACCGCTAATCAGCCCCAGCATTTT	CASSLAGGKTANQPQHF	TRBV7-8	-	17	few	TRBJ1-5
TGTGCCAGCAGCTCGTTGGGGAGAGCAAACTATGGCTACACCTTC	CASSSLGRANYGYTF	TRBV7-2	-	15	-	TRBJ1-2
TGCAGTGCTAGTCAGCAGTCCCAAGAGACCCAGTACTTC	CSASQQSQETQYF	TRBV20-1	-	13	-	TRBJ2-5
TGCGCCAGCAGCTTCGTGGGCAGCGAGCAGTACTTC	CASSFVGSEQYF	TRBV5-1	-	12	many	TRBJ2-7
TGTGCCAGCAGCTATCGGACCCCTACCTTAGATACGCAGTATTTT	CASSYRTPTLDTQYF	TRBV12-3/TRBV12-4	-	15	many	TRBJ2-3
TGTGCCAGCAGTTACCCCTACAGGGGGGATGAGCAGTTCTTC	CASSYPYRGDEQFF	TRBV6-2/TRBV6-3	TRBD1	14	many	TRBJ2-1
TGTGCCAGCAGCGGACAGGGGGGCGGCAATCAGCCCCAGCATTTT	CASSGQGGGNQPQHF	TRBV12-3/TRBV12-4	TRBD1	15	few	TRBJ1-5
TGCGCCAGCAGCTTGGATGGCAGGGGTGCCACCAATGAGCAGTTCTTC	CASSLDGRGATNEQFF	TRBV5-1	-	16	many	TRBJ2-1
TGTGCCAGCAGAAAGGCCCCCCAGGGCCACTACTCCTACGAGCAGTACTTC	CASRKAPQGHYSYEQYF	TRBV6-1	-	17	many	TRBJ2-7
TGTGCCAGCTCACCTGTACAGGGGAGGGATGAGCAGTACTTC	CASSPVQGRDEQYF	TRBV18	-	14	few	TRBJ2-5
TGTGCCACCAGTGCCCCGGCAGCGAATGAGCAGTTCTTC	CATSAPAANEQFF	TRBV24-1	-	13	many	TRBJ2-1
TGTGCCTGGAGACGAGGGACAGGGTCCTCTGGGGCCAACGTCCTGACTTTC	CAWRRGTGSSGANVLTF	TRBV30	TRBD1	17	-	TRBJ2-6